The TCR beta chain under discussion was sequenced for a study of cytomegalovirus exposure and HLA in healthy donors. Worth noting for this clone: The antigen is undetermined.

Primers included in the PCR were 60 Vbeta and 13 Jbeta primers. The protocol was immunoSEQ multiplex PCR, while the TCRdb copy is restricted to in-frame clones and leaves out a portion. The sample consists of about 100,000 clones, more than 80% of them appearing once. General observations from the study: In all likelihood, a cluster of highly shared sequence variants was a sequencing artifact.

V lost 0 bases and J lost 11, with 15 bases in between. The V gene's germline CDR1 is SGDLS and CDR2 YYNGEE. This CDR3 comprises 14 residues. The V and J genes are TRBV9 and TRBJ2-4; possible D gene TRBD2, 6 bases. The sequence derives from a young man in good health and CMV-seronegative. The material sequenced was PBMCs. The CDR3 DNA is TGTGCCAGCAGCGTAGAGGGACTCCCAGTCCTTCAGTACTTC. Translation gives CASSVEGLPVLQYF.